The sequence of this T cell receptor beta chain was determined in a study of cytomegalovirus exposure and HLA in healthy donors. The primer mix had 60 Vbeta and 13 Jbeta primers. Using immunoSEQ multiplex PCR, the repertoire was profiled, and TCRdb retains in-frame clones only, with some absent. This sample has about 300,000 clones, with 80% to 90% found just once. V lost 5 bases and J lost 3; bases outside the gene matches: 5. Germline CDR1 is GTSNPN and CDR2 is SVGIG (reference sequence). CDR3 length: 14 amino acids. Findings of the study overall: A later analysis linked a missense DCLRE1C variant to TCR beta V- and J-gene trimming.

On this clone: The antigen remains undetermined.

Material: PBMCs. The genes are TRBV30 and TRBJ1-2, with TRBD1 identical over 11 bases. This TCR was sampled from a man between 35 and 55 years old in good health and CMV-seropositive. CDR3: CAWEGTGGHYGYTF. The DNA of the CDR3 is TGTGCCTGGGAGGGGACAGGGGGGCACTATGGCTACACCTTC.